Below are 15 T cell receptor beta chains sequenced from a single sample in a study of regulatory T cells in long-lasting Graves disease (dated by TCRdb to the early 2020s). According to the study, the label for this sample's time point signals: persistent/refractory GD, antithyroid drugs over 5 years with positive TRAb. For both TCR sequencing and RNA sequencing, RNA was extracted from PBMCs using TRIzol. Receptors were amplified or captured by multiplex PCR. Data came from an Illumina HiSeq 4000. iRepertoire HTBI primers and Arm-PCR amplification of CDR3 regions were used to construct TCR beta libraries. Through fastp at Q25 and MiXCR, TCRdb rebuilt clones from the public reads, retaining in-frame beta chains. Each entry merges the rows of one CDR3 protein and shows their most common DNA and genes. In this sample the table shows approximately 400,000 distinct CDR3 sequences, 23% of which occur a single time. Together, the top ten hold approximately 28% of the sample.

The sequencing here drew on peripheral blood mononuclear cells (PBMCs), taken when the disease was refractory, from a patient treated with antithyroid drugs. The receptors derive from a woman in her forties with Graves disease. Donor details come from another sample of the same person, matched by shared clones.

The chain joins TRBV20-1 to TRBJ2-7, with 11 bases that match TRBD2. This CDR3 is built from 14 residues. Germline CDR1 DFQATT, CDR2 SNEGSKA (reference sequence). With 1 base clipped from V and 2 bases from J, the junction kept 1 base outside the gene matches. This CDR3 reads CSARVGLAAYEQYF. The CDR3 nucleotides are TGCAGTGCTAGAGTGGGACTAGCGGCCTACGAGCAGTACTTC.

This clonotype was seen ten or more times. The chain has TRBV2 and TRBJ2-4; D call uncertain. The germline CDR1 and CDR2 sequences are SNHLY and FYNNEI. V gave up 0 bases and J gave up 9 bases, with 12 bases separating them. The CDR3 totals 14 residues. The CDR3 sequence is CASSEAEIYGIQYF. In nucleotides, the CDR3 is TGTGCCAGCAGTGAAGCGGAGATTTACGGCATTCAGTACTTC. The full variable domain, with the rest looked up from reference TRBV2 and TRBJ2-4, is EPEVTQTPSHQVTQMGQEVILRCVPISNHLYFYWYRQILGQKVEFLVSFYNNEISEKSEIFDDQFSVERPDGSNFTLKIRSTKLEDSAMYFCASSEAEIYGIQYFGAGTRLSVL.

This clonotype was found many times. The rearrangement uses TRBV20-1 and TRBJ2-7; TRBD1 matches 9 bases. V shed 7 bases, J shed 6 bases, and the junction held 7 bases outside the gene matches. CDR3 length equals 12 residues. The germline gives CDR1 DFQATT, CDR2 SNEGSKA (reference sequence). CDR3 in amino acids: CSVRTGEIEQYF. In DNA, the CDR3 is TGCAGTGTTCGGACAGGGGAAATCGAGCAGTACTTC.

This clonotype has ten or more counts. The V call is TRBV28, the J call TRBJ1-3; no clear D gene. V lost 5 bases to trimming and J lost 6 bases, with 11 bases between them. Germline CDR1 is MDHEN and CDR2 is SYDVKM. The CDR3 is made up of 13 amino acids. The CDR3 is CASSQPGSNTIYF. In DNA, the CDR3 is TGTGCCAGCAGTCAGCCCGGGTCAAACACCATATATTTT.

This chain uses TRBV12-3 or TRBV12-4 with TRBJ2-1, with D perhaps matching TRBD1 or TRBD2 (5 bases each). The CDR3 contains 15 residues. Trimming stripped 3 bases from V and 4 bases from J, with 13 bases between. DNA of the CDR3: TGTGCCAGCAGTTTCTCGGGACGGGTATACAATGAGCAGTTCTTC. Protein: CASSFSGRVYNEQFF.

This clonotype was seen a few times. The chain has TRBV5-1 and TRBJ1-5, with a possible D match to TRBD1 (6 bases). The CDR3 consists of 15 residues. Germline-derived CDR1 and CDR2 are SGHRS and YFSETQ. The V gene lost 3 bases and the J gene lost 7 bases, with 17 bases spanning the gap. The CDR3, as DNA: TGCGCCAGCAGCTACCGGACAGAAGAAGGACAGCCCCAGCATTTT. Its protein product is CASSYRTEEGQPQHF.

Ten or more counts support this clonotype. The chain uses TRBV2 and TRBJ2-4; tentatively, D is TRBD2 (7 bases). Germline CDR1 reads SNHLY; CDR2 reads FYNNEI. The CDR3 totals 14 residues. Trimming took off 7 bases at V and 8 bases at J, with 18 bases between the two ends. In nucleotides, the CDR3 is TGTGCCAGCAAGCTCTCGAGGGGGGGAGACATTCAGTACTTC. It translates to CASKLSRGGDIQYF.

The chain carries TRBV20-1 and TRBJ2-4; 9 bases align to TRBD2. The CDR3 length is 15 residues. Germline lookup yields CDR1 DFQATT and CDR2 SNEGSKA (reference sequence). Losses at the gene ends were 0 bases for V and 7 bases for J; bases not matched to a gene: 7. Written as DNA, the CDR3 is TGCAGTGCTAGAGATCTAGCGGGGTCTCGGAACATTCAGTACTTC. It yields the protein CSARDLAGSRNIQYF.

This clonotype has only a few counts. The rearrangement uses TRBV4-1 and TRBJ2-6; D is ambiguous. V was pared by 0 bases and J by 1 base, with 16 bases between. Per germline, CDR1 MGHRA and CDR2 YSYEKL. This CDR3 is built from 19 residues. CDR3 nucleotides: TGCGCCAGCAGCCAAGATCGGACGGTTGGGTTTTCTGGGGCCAACGTCCTGACTTTC. Amino acid sequence: CASSQDRTVGFSGANVLTF.

Ten or more counts support this clonotype. The rearrangement links TRBV12-3 or TRBV12-4 to TRBJ2-4, with a possible D match to TRBD1 (7 bases). Trimming stripped 6 bases from V and 7 bases from J, with 13 bases between. This CDR3 is 13 amino acids long. The CDR3 coding sequence is TGTGCCAGCAGCCCACAGGGGAGGAACATTCAGTACTTC. It is translated as CASSPQGRNIQYF.

The J gene is TRBJ1-2, the V gene TRBV10-2; 8 bases agree with TRBD1. Trimming cost V 3 bases and J 6 bases; bases outside gene matches: 3. Per the germline V gene, CDR1 is WSHSY and CDR2 is SAAADI. This CDR3 has 13 amino acids. DNA of the CDR3: TGCGCCAGCAGTGAAGGACAGGGCGATGGCTACACCTTC. Its translation is CASSEGQGDGYTF.

This clonotype occurred many times. The chain couples TRBV28 to TRBJ1-1, with 10 bases aligning to TRBD1. The CDR3 covers 15 residues. Germline loops: CDR1 MDHEN, CDR2 SYDVKM. The V gene end was trimmed by 3 bases and the J gene end by 4 bases; junction bases not matched to a gene: 5. The chain's CDR3 is CASSFAGTGATEAFF. DNA of the CDR3: TGTGCCAGCAGTTTCGCCGGGACAGGGGCCACTGAAGCTTTCTTT.

This chain's CDR3 is CASSRTGDEQYF. The DNA for the CDR3 is TGTGCCAGCAGCCGGACAGGGGACGAGCAGTACTTC. The chain joins TRBV7-9 to TRBJ2-7; TRBD1 matches at 9 bases. Germline V gives CDR1 SEHNR, CDR2 FQNEAQ (reference sequence). V shed 5 bases and J 5 bases; nucleotides not matched to a gene: 1. The CDR3 is 12 residues long. Full variable domain (rest looked up from reference TRBV7-9 and TRBJ2-7): DTGVSQNPRHKITKRGQNVTFRCDPISEHNRLYWYRQTLGQGPEFLTYFQNEAQLEKSRLLSDRFSAERPKGSFSTLEIQRTEQGDSAMYLCASSRTGDEQYFGPGTRLTVT.

DNA for the CDR3: TGCGCCAGCAGCCAACGTACTAGCGGGAGAGGCTCCTACAATGAGCAGTTCTTC. Translating it yields CASSQRTSGRGSYNEQFF. This rearrangement joins TRBV4-1 to TRBJ2-1; 11 bases are shared with TRBD2. This CDR3 has 18 amino acids. J gave up 0 bases and V 2 bases, and 6 bases lay outside the gene matches. Germline V CDR1 and CDR2: MGHRA, YSYEKL.

This clonotype was detected ten times or more. The chain employs TRBV7-8 and TRBJ2-3; 8 bases agree with TRBD1. With 0 bases clipped from V and 3 bases from J, the junction kept 2 bases outside the gene matches. From germline, CDR1 is SGHVS and CDR2 FQNEAQ. The CDR3 contains 15 residues. The CDR3 nucleotides read TGTGCCAGCAGCTTAGCAGGACAGGGTACAGATACGCAGTATTTT. The encoded protein is CASSLAGQGTDTQYF.